These 24 T cell receptor beta chains originate from one sample sequenced in a study of cytomegalovirus exposure and HLA in healthy donors. Primers included in the PCR were 60 Vbeta and 13 Jbeta primers. Assay used: immunoSEQ multiplex PCR; TCRdb lists only in-frame clones, some missing. In total, the table holds 200,000 or so clones. The sequencing input was PBMCs. The source is a boy aged 5-17 years in good health and CMV-seronegative.

The chain joins TRBV29-1 to TRBJ2-1; TRBD2 aligns across 7 bases. The ends lost 6 bases at V and 2 bases at J; junction bases unmatched: 7. CDR1 is SQVTM and CDR2 is ANQGSEA in the germline V gene. The CDR3 is 14 residues long. The CDR3 sequence: CSVREGTAYNEQFF. CDR3 nucleotides: TGCAGCGTCAGGGAGGGCACGGCCTACAATGAGCAGTTCTTC.

V gene TRBV11-2 combines with J gene TRBJ1-2; TRBD1 matches at 8 bases. CDR3 length equals 15 residues. The V and J ends lost 3 bases and 2 bases, in that order; junction bases with no gene match: 5. CDR1 SGHAT and CDR2 FQNNGV come from the germline V gene. The CDR3 sequence is CASSFVTGANYGYTF. For the CDR3, the DNA is TGTGCCAGCAGCTTTGTGACAGGGGCGAACTATGGCTACACCTTC.

The chain links TRBV11-2 to TRBJ1-2; D perhaps matches TRBD1 (5 bases). The CDR3 sequence is 14 residues long. The V and J ends lost 5 bases and 3 bases respectively, with 13 bases between them. CDR1 is SGHAT and CDR2 is FQNNGV in the germline V gene. The CDR3 protein is CASSPGGADYGYTF. The CDR3 bases are TGTGCCAGCAGCCCAGGAGGGGCGGACTATGGCTACACCTTC.

The chain carries TRBV30 and TRBJ2-7; TRBD2 matches at 10 bases. The junction had 12 bases not matched to a gene; V was cut back by 0 bases and J by 7 bases. CDR1 GTSNPN and CDR2 SVGIG come from the germline V gene (reference sequence). CDR3 length equals 16 residues. The CDR3 sequence: CAWSVKPLLAGKEQYF. The CDR3, as DNA: TGTGCCTGGAGTGTTAAGCCTTTACTAGCGGGGAAGGAGCAGTACTTC.

CDR3 region: CASSFSFGQAGDGYTF. As DNA, the CDR3 is TGTGCCAGCAGTTTCTCGTTCGGACAGGCCGGGGATGGCTACACCTTC. The chain recombines TRBV6-5 with TRBJ1-2, with 7 bases lining up with TRBD1. The CDR3 totals 16 residues. Looked up from germline, CDR1 is MNHEY and CDR2 is SVGAGI. V shed 4 bases, J shed 6 bases, and the junction held 14 bases outside the gene matches.

This chain links TRBV19 with TRBJ1-4, with no clear D. The CDR3 runs 13 residues. The germline gives CDR1 LNHDA, CDR2 SQIVND (reference sequence). V shed 8 bases and J shed 7 bases, with 14 bases lying between them. The CDR3 loop is CASGRGLFEKLFF. Here the CDR3 DNA reads TGTGCCAGTGGCCGTGGTTTGTTTGAAAAACTGTTTTTT.

The chain is built from TRBV5-4 and TRBJ2-1; D uncertain. The CDR3 length is 13 residues. Trimming cost V 4 bases and J 5 bases, with 10 bases left between them. The germline V gene encodes CDR1 SGHNT and CDR2 YYREEE (reference sequence). DNA of the CDR3: TGTGCCAGCAGCACGAGCCTAAACAATGAGCAGTTCTTC. Translated: CASSTSLNNEQFF.

The chain uses TRBV2 and TRBJ2-3; no clear D. The V gene's germline CDR1 is SNHLY and CDR2 FYNNEI. This CDR3 spans 14 amino acids. V lost 8 bases and J lost 3, with 15 bases in between. As DNA, the CDR3 is TGTGCCAGCCTGATGGAGCCCCTTACAGATACGCAGTATTTT. Protein: CASLMEPLTDTQYF.

V and J are TRBV21-1 and TRBJ2-7; the table's D gene call, TRBD1, was not cross checked with the DNA. TRBV21-1 is reported as a pseudogene. CDR3 length equals 15 residues. The DNA for the CDR3 is TGTGCCAGCAGCGAAGCAGGGGGTTGTGGCTACGAGCAGTACTTC. Protein product: CASSEAGGCGYEQYF.

The chain employs TRBV5-1 and TRBJ2-3; 8 bases match TRBD1. Trimming at V came to 4 bases and at J to 0 bases, leaving 7 bases not matched to a gene. Looked up from germline, CDR1 is SGHRS and CDR2 is YFSETQ. This CDR3 comprises 16 residues. For the CDR3, the DNA is TGCGCCAGCAGCCCCCCGACAGGGGAAAGCACAGATACGCAGTATTTT. It translates to CASSPPTGESTDTQYF. The full variable domain, completed using reference TRBV5-1 and TRBJ2-3, is KAGVTQTPRYLIKTRGQQVTLSCSPISGHRSVSWYQQTPGQGLQFLFEYFSETQRNKGNFPGRFSGRQFSNSRSEMNVSTLELGDSALYLCASSPPTGESTDTQYFGPGTRLTVL.

V gene TRBV6-1 combines with J gene TRBJ1-5; no clear D gene. With 1 base removed from V and 7 bases from J, the gap between germline ends came to 14 bases. Germline V gene lookup returns CDR1 MNHNS and CDR2 SASEGT. The length of the CDR3 is 15 residues. The CDR3 coding sequence is TGTGCCAGCAGTGAAGGACTAGGCCCACAGCAGCCCCAGCATTTT. It translates to CASSEGLGPQQPQHF.

This chain uses TRBV19 with TRBJ2-1, with D unresolved. The CDR3 covers 10 residues. V lost 11 bases and J lost 9, with 11 bases in between. The germline gives CDR1 LNHDA, CDR2 SQIVND (reference sequence). Here the CDR3 DNA reads TGTGCCTCCCGAGTGGTTGAGCAGTTCTTC. Translating it yields CASRVVEQFF. Combining the CDR3 with reference TRBV19 and TRBJ2-1 gives the whole variable domain DGGITQSPKYLFRKEGQNVTLSCEQNLNHDAMYWYRQDPGQGLRLIYYSQIVNDFQKGDIAEGYSVSREKKESFPLTVTSAQKNPTAFYLCASRVVEQFFGPGTRLTVL.

The chain uses TRBV10-1 and TRBJ2-5, with 9 positions matching TRBD2. The germline CDR1 and CDR2 sequences are WNHNN and SYGVQD (reference sequence). The V and J ends lost 2 bases and 1 base, in that order; junction bases with no gene match: 5. This CDR3 region has 16 residues. CDR3 sequence reads: CASSEGRGGLQETQYF. DNA of the CDR3: TGCGCCAGCAGTGAGGGGCGGGGGGGCCTCCAAGAGACCCAGTACTTC.

V is TRBV7-9 and J is TRBJ2-1; no firm D call. Germline V gene lookup returns CDR1 SEHNR and CDR2 FQNEAQ (reference sequence). This CDR3 contains 12 residues. The ends were cut back, 8 bases at V and 5 bases at J, with 10 bases in the middle. The CDR3 sequence is CASSSVDNEQFF. CDR3 nucleotides: TGTGCCAGCTCCAGCGTAGACAATGAGCAGTTCTTC. Looking up the rest from reference TRBV7-9 and TRBJ2-1 gives the full variable domain: DTGVSQNPRHKITKRGQNVTFRCDPISEHNRLYWYRQTLGQGPEFLTYFQNEAQLEKSRLLSDRFSAERPKGSFSTLEIQRTEQGDSAMYLCASSSVDNEQFFGPGTRLTVL.

The CDR3 sequence is CASSPPTRGLAGGNNEQFF. In nucleotides, the CDR3 is TGTGCCAGCTCACCACCGACCAGGGGACTAGCGGGGGGAAACAATGAGCAGTTCTTC. The chain is built from TRBV18 and TRBJ2-1; TRBD2 matches 15 bases. V gave up 0 bases and J gave up 5 bases; unmatched junction bases: 8. Germline-derived CDR1 and CDR2 are KGHSH and LQKENI. This CDR3 is 19 amino acids long.

V gene TRBV9 combines with J gene TRBJ2-1; tentatively, D is TRBD2 (6 bases). CDR3 length equals 17 residues. Trimming cost V 3 bases and J 1 base, with 17 bases left between them. The V gene's germline CDR1 is SGDLS and CDR2 YYNGEE. The CDR3 DNA sequence: TGTGCCAGCAGCGCGAATCTGGGCGGGGAGTCCTACAATGAGCAGTTCTTC. It yields the protein CASSANLGGESYNEQFF. Combining the CDR3 with reference TRBV9 and TRBJ2-1 gives the whole variable domain DSGVTQTPKHLITATGQRVTLRCSPRSGDLSVYWYQQSLDQGLQFLIQYYNGEERAKGNILERFSAQQFPDLHSELNLSSLELGDSALYFCASSANLGGESYNEQFFGPGTRLTVL.

This chain uses TRBV7-2 with TRBJ2-3; D possibly corresponds to TRBD2 (5 bases). Per the germline V gene, CDR1 is SGHTA and CDR2 is FQGNSA. This CDR3 spans 15 amino acids. V was cut by 5 bases and J by 0 bases, with 12 bases left in between. CDR3 amino acids: CASSLRGTSTDTQYF. CDR3 nucleotides: TGTGCCAGCAGCCTCCGGGGAACCAGCACAGATACGCAGTATTTT.

This chain links TRBV28 with TRBJ2-1; no clear D. The CDR3 is made up of 11 amino acids. Per germline, CDR1 MDHEN and CDR2 SYDVKM. V was pared by 6 bases and J by 6 bases, with 6 bases between. The CDR3 spells CASRSANEQFF. The CDR3 DNA is TGTGCCAGCAGGAGCGCCAATGAGCAGTTCTTC. The variable domain in full, completed from reference TRBV28 and TRBJ2-1, reads DVKVTQSSRYLVKRTGEKVFLECVQDMDHENMFWYRQDPGLGLRLIYFSYDVKMKEKGDIPEGYSVSREKKERFSLILESASTNQTSMYLCASRSANEQFFGPGTRLTVL.

As regards this clone: This sample includes further DNA sequences coding for the same CDR3. The rearrangement links TRBV2 to TRBJ1-5, with D unresolved. Germline CDR1 is SNHLY and CDR2 is FYNNEI. This CDR3 region has 11 residues. The V gene lost 6 bases and the J gene lost 4 bases, with 4 bases spanning the gap. CDR3 bases: TGTGCCAGCAGCCTGAATCAGCCCCAGCATTTT. Translated, it gives CASSLNQPQHF.

The rearrangement joins TRBV4-3 to TRBJ2-4; TRBD1 agrees at 7 bases. V lost 4 bases to trimming and J lost 6 bases; unmatched junction nucleotides: 6. The CDR3 has 14 amino acids. Germline V gives CDR1 LGHNA, CDR2 YSLEER. CDR3 residues: CASSRGQDSNIQYF. CDR3 DNA: TGCGCCAGCAGCCGAGGACAGGACTCAAACATTCAGTACTTC.

The chain couples TRBV7-9 to TRBJ2-7, with TRBD2 as a possible D gene (6 bases). Trimming pared 1 base from V and 3 bases from J, leaving 10 bases between. The CDR3 has 14 amino acids. Germline-derived CDR1 and CDR2 are SEHNR and FQNEAQ (reference sequence). This CDR3 reads CASSLGGVNYEQYF. In DNA form, the CDR3 reads TGTGCCAGCAGCTTAGGGGGGGTAAACTACGAGCAGTACTTC.

Here the CDR3 reads CASSLRRGTRRDTQYF. As DNA, the CDR3 is TGTGCCAGCAGCTTAAGGCGGGGCACGCGTCGAGATACGCAGTATTTT. V and J are TRBV5-8 and TRBJ2-3, with D tentatively TRBD2 (6 bases). CDR3 length equals 16 residues. Germline V lookup: CDR1 SGHTS, CDR2 YDEGEE. V was shortened by 2 bases and J by 5 bases, with 18 bases between the two germline ends.

V is TRBV10-2 and J is TRBJ1-1; D gene uncertain. Trimming removed 7 bases from V and 0 bases from J, with 9 bases in between. Germline V gives CDR1 WSHSY, CDR2 SAAADI. The CDR3 covers 13 residues. The CDR3 reads CASTARVNTEAFF. The CDR3 DNA reads as TGCGCCAGCACTGCCCGCGTGAACACTGAAGCTTTCTTT.

The gene calls are TRBV12-5 and TRBJ2-7; D ambiguous. In germline, CDR1 is LGHNT, CDR2 FRNRAP. CDR3 length: 15 amino acids. Trimming shortened V by 0 bases and J by 2 bases, and 11 bases separated the two germline ends. CDR3 residues: CASGLVFPGTYEQYF. DNA of the CDR3: TGTGCTAGTGGTTTGGTATTTCCAGGTACCTACGAGCAGTACTTC.